This T cell receptor beta chain was sequenced for a study of blood T cell repertoires in COVID-19. Study summary: The analysed material was cDNA or gDNA that came from T cells, B-cell-depleted T cells, or PBMCs.

Assay used: immunoSEQ multiplex PCR; TCRdb lists only in-frame clones, some missing. Of 150,000 or so clones in the sample, around 84% were seen once. Notes on this clone: Other DNA sequences in this sample translate to the same CDR3.

What the recovered Cohort 3 donors had was two negative PCRs, clearance, or symptom resolution. The TCR was taken from a woman aged 50 to 65 who had recovered from COVID-19. The source material was PBMCs or T cells enriched from blood (not recorded which).

The CDR3 DNA reads as TGCGCCAGCAGCTTGGATAGGGGGGGTCAGCCCCAGCATTTT. This codes for CASSLDRGGQPQHF. This chain connects TRBV5-1 to TRBJ1-5; TRBD1 is a possible D gene (6 bases). This CDR3 contains 14 residues. CDR1 is SGHRS and CDR2 is YFSETQ in the germline V gene. Trimming removed 0 bases at V and 6 bases at J, with 10 bases between.